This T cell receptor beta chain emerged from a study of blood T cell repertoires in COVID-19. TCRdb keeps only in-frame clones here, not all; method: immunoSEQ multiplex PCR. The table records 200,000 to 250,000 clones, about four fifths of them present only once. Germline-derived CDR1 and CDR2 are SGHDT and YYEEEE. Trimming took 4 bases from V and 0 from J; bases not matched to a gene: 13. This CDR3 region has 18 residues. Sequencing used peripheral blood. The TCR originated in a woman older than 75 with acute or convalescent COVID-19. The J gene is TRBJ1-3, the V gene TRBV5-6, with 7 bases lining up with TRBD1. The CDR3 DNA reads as TGTGCCAGCAGCAGCACAGGGGCCCAATGGGACTCTGGAAACACCATATATTTT. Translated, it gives CASSSTGAQWDSGNTIYF.